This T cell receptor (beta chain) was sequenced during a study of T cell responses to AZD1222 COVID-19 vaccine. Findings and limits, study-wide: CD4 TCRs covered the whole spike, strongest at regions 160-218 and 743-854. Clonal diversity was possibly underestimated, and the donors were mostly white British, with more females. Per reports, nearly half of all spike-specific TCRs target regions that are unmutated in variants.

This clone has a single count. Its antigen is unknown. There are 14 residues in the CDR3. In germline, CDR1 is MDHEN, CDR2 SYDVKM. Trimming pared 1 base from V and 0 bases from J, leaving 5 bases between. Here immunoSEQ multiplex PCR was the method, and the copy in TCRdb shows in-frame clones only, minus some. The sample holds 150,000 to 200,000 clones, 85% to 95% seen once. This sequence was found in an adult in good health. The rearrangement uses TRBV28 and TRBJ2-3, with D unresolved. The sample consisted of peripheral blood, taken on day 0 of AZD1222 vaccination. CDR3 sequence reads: CASSLLVSTDTQYF. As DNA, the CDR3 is TGTGCCAGCAGTTTATTGGTCAGCACAGATACGCAGTATTTT. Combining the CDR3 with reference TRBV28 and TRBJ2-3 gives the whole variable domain DVKVTQSSRYLVKRTGEKVFLECVQDMDHENMFWYRQDPGLGLRLIYFSYDVKMKEKGDIPEGYSVSREKKERFSLILESASTNQTSMYLCASSLLVSTDTQYFGPGTRLTVL.